This TCR beta chain comes out of a study of identifying expanded T cells in peripheral blood (dated by TCRdb to between 2018 and 2021). In the study overall: Technical replicates were generated by sequencing separate aliquots of the same genomic DNA pool, with four replicates compared pairwise. General study outcomes and caveats: The binomial model flagged around 1.2 differentially abundant clones between technical replicates but 15 to 17 over about 2 weeks and 19 to 20 over four weeks. Across all healthy donors, variance in clone template counts between two-week samples was found to increase significantly with total template count. The authors expected biological variance in healthy repertoires might increase further over much longer intervals such as months to years. Across all healthy-donor time intervals, the beta-binomial model significantly cut both the number of clones called differentially abundant and the false-positive rate.

No immune events such as infections were documented for the healthy donors during the collection period. To calibrate time-dependent variance in a beta-binomial model of T-cell clone differential abundance, blood repertoires from healthy donors were used as a training cohort. There were roughly ten healthy donors in the training cohort, of whom 3 were female and 7 were male. On average the donors were around 44 years old, and their ages spanned about 25 to 64 years. Whole blood, obtained from a commercial supplier, was collected from each healthy donor at three time points spaced approximately two weeks apart. For immunosequencing, genomic DNA was extracted from unsorted whole blood. As regards this clone: Its binding antigen is unknown. Per-base qualities were not stored, and no clone one base away is much larger.

TCRbeta CDR3 regions were profiled by bias-controlled multiplex PCR amplification of genomic DNA with the immunoSEQ Assay. For the original study's pipeline: To quantify the absolute abundance of each unique TCRbeta CDR3 region, the sequences were collapsed and filtered. Differential abundance was assessed using a binomial (Fisher-equivalent) model and a beta-binomial model in which time-dependent variance fitted from healthy donors was added. Clones with fewer than 5 combined templates were excluded, and clones with Benjamini-Hochberg FDR below 0.01 were called differentially abundant. Using the form v = (b*log(k)+a)^2, the beta-binomial variance was modeled as a function of the total template count across the two samples. TCRdb took this table from immuneACCESS and kept in-frame rearrangements with V and J called. Such tables lack part of the clones; where checked against another copy, unresolved V genes explain under half of the gap, and the rest is unexplained. That table supplies the V and J calls and clone size; D and trimming were determined from the DNA. The sample data list about 100,000 clones, and about 90% of these were observed just once. The ten largest clones capture 5.5% of the sample.

Reading from cysteine to phenylalanine, the CDR3 counts 19 amino acids. Only the CDR3 DNA stays, 57 bases, in frame from base 1. V and J are trimmed by 4 bases and 8 bases, and the gene matches miss 22 bases of the junction. CDR1 and CDR2, looked up from the germline V gene, are SGHTA and FQGNSA. This TCR derives from a person between 18 and 75 years old in good health. The rearrangement joined TRBV7-2 to TRBJ1-3; 8 junctional bases match TRBD1. Specimen: blood. In nucleotides, the sequence is TGTGCCAGCAGCTCTCCAAGACAGGGGTCGACGGTGCACGGAGACACCATATATTTT. It codes for CASSSPRQGSTVHGDTIYF.